This T cell receptor beta chain derives from a study of blood T cell repertoires in COVID-19. How the authors handled the data: Cell counts per sample came from amplifying reference gene primers. Some clones are missing from TCRdb's copy, which holds only in-frame ones; the method was immunoSEQ multiplex PCR. The DNA gave D and trimming, while V, J and clone size come from that table. The sample comprises fewer than 250,000 clones, 88% of which are singletons, and about 1.1% rests with the top ten. The CDR3 runs to 16 residues. In germline, CDR1 is SGHDN, CDR2 FVKESK. V dropped 2 bases and J dropped 3 bases, with 17 bases sitting between them.

This clonotype was obtained from a man under 40 with acute or convalescent COVID-19. This chain links TRBV14 with TRBJ2-7; D might be TRBD1 (6 bases). The sample comprised peripheral blood. The CDR3 nucleotides are TGTGCCAGCAGCCAACAAACCCGGGACATCTACTACGAGCAGTACTTC. Translated: CASSQQTRDIYYEQYF.